The 14 T cell receptor beta chains given below trace back to one sample, sequenced in a study of early T cells in non-severe SARS-CoV-2 infection. In TCRdb, the 5' RACE reads were re-called with MiXCR into one record per CDR3 protein. This table holds more than 45,000 distinct CDR3 sequences, around an eighth found once. Material for sequencing was whole blood. These receptors came from an adult who was a healthcare worker with PCR-confirmed SARS-CoV-2 infection or an uninfected control (not recorded which).

The table lists this clonotype with a few counts. V gene TRBV5-1 combines with J gene TRBJ2-1, with a tentative D call TRBD2 (5 bases). This CDR3 has 17 amino acids. The V and J ends lost 2 bases and 0 bases respectively, with 15 bases between them. Germline values: CDR1 SGHRS, CDR2 YFSETQ. The CDR3 spells CASSFLGGSSSYNEQFF. The CDR3 region has the DNA TGCGCCAGCAGCTTCCTTGGCGGGTCGAGCTCCTACAATGAGCAGTTCTTC.

The chain links TRBV11-2 to TRBJ1-1; D uncertain. The germline gives CDR1 SGHAT, CDR2 FQNNGV. The CDR3 is 16 residues long. Deletions cut 5 bases from V and 0 bases from J, with 16 bases between. CDR3 sequence: CASSTRSLALNTEAFF. In DNA form, the CDR3 reads TGTGCCAGCAGCACACGATCCCTGGCTTTGAACACTGAAGCTTTCTTT.

This clonotype showed up just once. The chain recombines TRBV28 with TRBJ2-1, with 9 positions matching TRBD2. V was clipped by 7 bases and J by 0 bases; unmatched bases: 4. Germline lookup yields CDR1 MDHEN and CDR2 SYDVKM. This CDR3 has 15 residues. The CDR3 loop is CASTGGGGSYNEQFF. Written as DNA, the CDR3 is TGTGCCAGCACCGGCGGGGGGGGCTCCTACAATGAGCAGTTCTTC.

This clonotype appeared a single time. The rearrangement joins TRBV6-5 to TRBJ2-7; 8 bases match TRBD2. CDR1 MNHEY and CDR2 SVGAGI come from the germline V gene. The CDR3 runs 15 residues. Trimming cost V 4 bases and J 5 bases; bases outside gene matches: 10. DNA for the CDR3: TGTGCCAGCAGTTCCCCACAGCGGGAGTCCCACGAGCAGTACTTC. Protein sequence: CASSSPQRESHEQYF.

The chain couples TRBV10-2 to TRBJ2-2; weak D call: TRBD2 (5 bases). CDR1 and CDR2 from the germline V gene are WSHSY and SAAADI. Trimming removed 7 bases from V and 1 base from J, with 16 bases in between. This CDR3 has 16 residues. The CDR3 reads CASIPSRTQNTGELFF. CDR3 in DNA: TGCGCCAGCATTCCAAGTCGGACTCAGAACACCGGGGAGCTGTTTTTT.

This clonotype has just a few counts. The chain is built from TRBV29-1 and TRBJ1-1; D is undetermined. Trimming cost V 6 bases and J 0 bases, with 11 bases left between them. There are 13 residues in the CDR3. Per the germline V gene, CDR1 is SQVTM and CDR2 is ANQGSEA. CDR3 protein: CSVLQEMNTEAFF. In DNA form, the CDR3 reads TGCAGCGTGCTCCAGGAGATGAACACTGAAGCTTTCTTT. The full variable domain, in which reference TRBV29-1 and TRBJ1-1 provide the parts outside the CDR3, is SAVISQKPSRDICQRGTSLTIQCQVDSQVTMMFWYRQQPGQSLTLIATANQGSEATYESGFVIDKFPISRPNLTFSTLTVSNMSPEDSSIYLCSVLQEMNTEAFFGQGTRLTVV.

The table lists this clonotype with many counts. The chain carries TRBV5-4 and TRBJ2-1; the match to TRBD2 covers 9 bases. Germline V gene data show CDR1 as SGHNT and CDR2 as YYREEE (reference sequence). V lost 5 bases to trimming and J lost 0 bases; unmatched junction nucleotides: 9. This CDR3 region has 17 residues. The CDR3 loop reads CASRFRGGRDSYNEQFF. CDR3 sequence (DNA): TGTGCCAGCAGGTTCCGCGGCGGGAGGGACTCCTACAATGAGCAGTTCTTC. Together with reference TRBV5-4 and TRBJ2-1, the CDR3 gives the full variable domain: ETGVTQSPTHLIKTRGQQVTLRCSSQSGHNTVSWYQQALGQGPQFIFQYYREEENGRGNFPPRFSGLQFPNYSSELNVNALELDDSALYLCASRFRGGRDSYNEQFFGPGTRLTVL.

Ten or more counts support this clonotype. The rearrangement uses TRBV29-1 and TRBJ2-3; D not certain. CDR1 is SQVTM, CDR2 ANQGSEA, per germline. There are 10 residues in the CDR3. V shed 8 bases and J shed 2 bases, with 5 bases lying between them. As DNA, the CDR3 is TGCAGCTCCAACACAGATACGCAGTATTTT. It is translated as CSSNTDTQYF.

This clonotype appeared a few times. The chain joins TRBV18 to TRBJ1-1; no clear D. Germline CDR1 is KGHSH and CDR2 is LQKENI. V lost 2 bases and J 1 base, leaving 8 bases between the germline ends. The CDR3 extends over 14 amino acids. CDR3 nucleotides: TGTGCCAGCTCACCATACACGAGGAACACTGAAGCTTTCTTT. Translating it yields CASSPYTRNTEAFF. Variable domain in full (rest from reference TRBV18 and TRBJ1-1): NAGVMQNPRHLVRRRGQEARLRCSPMKGHSHVYWYRQLPEEGLKFMVYLQKENIIDESGMPKERFSAEFPKEGPSILRIQQVVRGDSAAYFCASSPYTRNTEAFFGQGTRLTVV.

The V gene is TRBV6-6, the J gene TRBJ2-1; maybe TRBD2 (5 bases). The CDR3 length is 13 residues. The V end lost 7 bases, the J end lost 7 bases, and 14 bases lay between the germline ends. The germline V gene has CDR1 MNHNY and CDR2 SVGAGI (reference sequence). The chain's CDR3 is CASTRARGNEQFF. CDR3 DNA sequence: TGTGCCAGCACAAGGGCCCGGGGAAATGAGCAGTTCTTC.

V and J are TRBV28 and TRBJ2-1; 11 bases are shared with TRBD2. The CDR3 contains 14 residues. The V gene's germline CDR1 is MDHEN and CDR2 SYDVKM. The J segment lost 8 bases and the V segment lost 5 bases, leaving 5 bases of the junction unmatched. The CDR3 spells CASSIAGGPYEQFF. DNA of the CDR3: TGTGCCAGCAGTATAGCGGGAGGGCCCTATGAGCAGTTCTTC.

This chain uses TRBV7-6 with TRBJ2-5, with TRBD1 as a possible D gene (6 bases). Deletions cut 1 base from V and 5 bases from J, with 11 bases between. CDR3 length: 14 amino acids. Germline CDR1 SGHVS, CDR2 FNYEAQ. The CDR3 DNA sequence: TGTGCCAGCAGCTTAGAAGGGGGAAGGGAGACCCAGTACTTC. It yields the protein CASSLEGGRETQYF.

This clonotype was counted at least ten times. The V gene is TRBV20-1, the J gene TRBJ2-1; D is possibly TRBD2 (6 bases). CDR3 length: 14 amino acids. CDR1 DFQATT and CDR2 SNEGSKA come from the germline V gene (reference sequence). Trimming removed 5 bases from V and 0 bases from J, with 11 bases in between. For the CDR3, the DNA is TGCAGTGCTCCTTCCGGGAGCTCCTACAATGAGCAGTTCTTC. This gives the protein CSAPSGSSYNEQFF.

This clonotype was observed many times. V and J are TRBV7-8 and TRBJ1-5, with D possibly being TRBD1 (6 bases). The CDR3 has 15 amino acids. V was trimmed by 2 bases and J by 5 bases, leaving 13 bases between them. Germline V CDR1 and CDR2: SGHVS, FQNEAQ. The CDR3: CASSLNRGGYQPQHF. The CDR3 nucleotides read TGTGCCAGCAGCTTAAACCGAGGGGGTTATCAGCCCCAGCATTTT.